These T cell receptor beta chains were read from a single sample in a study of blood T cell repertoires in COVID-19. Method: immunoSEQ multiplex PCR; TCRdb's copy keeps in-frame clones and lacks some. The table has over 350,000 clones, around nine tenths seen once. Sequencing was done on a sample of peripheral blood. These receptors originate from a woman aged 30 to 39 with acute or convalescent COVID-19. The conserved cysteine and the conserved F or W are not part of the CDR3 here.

cdr3_aa: ASSQVSGVDEQY
v_call: TRBV4-1
j_call: TRBJ2-7

cdr3_aa: ASRGGSEAF
v_call: TRBV2
j_call: TRBJ1-1

cdr3_aa: ASSYDTPNTEAF
v_call: TRBV5-1
j_call: TRBJ1-1

cdr3_aa: ASSFLRDRGSYEQY
v_call: TRBV7-9
j_call: TRBJ2-7

cdr3_aa: ASRTGSANGYT
v_call: TRBV19
j_call: TRBJ1-2

cdr3_aa: ASSFALQTTNEKLF
v_call: TRBV5-5
j_call: TRBJ1-4

cdr3_aa: ASSLSQLPGYEQY
v_call: TRBV7-7
j_call: TRBJ2-7

cdr3_aa: ASSVDGLTYNEQF
v_call: TRBV9
j_call: TRBJ2-1

cdr3_aa: ASSLDTASYNSPLH
v_call: TRBV7-9
j_call: TRBJ1-6

cdr3_aa: ASSEASKRTRANEQF
v_call: TRBV6-1
j_call: TRBJ2-1

cdr3_aa: ASSYRGNTGELF
v_call: TRBV19
j_call: TRBJ2-2

cdr3_aa: ASRKPTGRYNEQF
v_call: TRBV5-1
j_call: TRBJ2-1

cdr3_aa: ASSSAGGGTEAF
v_call: TRBV18
j_call: TRBJ1-1

cdr3_aa: ASSPTGSGNTIY
v_call: TRBV6-1
j_call: TRBJ1-3

cdr3_aa: ASSLQTGGVMIGTEAF
v_call: TRBV10-2
j_call: TRBJ1-1

cdr3_aa: ASSKDGLYSYEQY
v_call: TRBV5-1
j_call: TRBJ2-7

cdr3_aa: ASSLRLAGDTQY
v_call: TRBV28
j_call: TRBJ2-3

cdr3_aa: ASRNRGMNTEAF
v_call: TRBV25-1
j_call: TRBJ1-1

cdr3_aa: ASSKGADTQY
v_call: TRBV12-3/TRBV12-4
j_call: TRBJ2-3

cdr3_aa: ASSPGGGGPTNEKLF
v_call: TRBV5-1
j_call: TRBJ1-4

cdr3_aa: ASRRGWGNTEAF
v_call: TRBV6-5
j_call: TRBJ1-1

cdr3_aa: ASSLGTGANYEQY
v_call: TRBV18
j_call: TRBJ2-7

cdr3_aa: ASSLRIPEVSNEQF
v_call: TRBV7-2
j_call: TRBJ2-1

cdr3_aa: ASSDRGYGYT
v_call: TRBV6-4
j_call: TRBJ1-2